This T cell receptor (beta chain) was found in a study of CD8 T cells in Susac syndrome. TCR beta sequencing was performed on blood CD8+ and CD4+ T cells. Germline lookup yields CDR1 LNHDA and CDR2 SQIVND (reference sequence). Trimming cost V 7 bases and J 4 bases, with 11 bases left between them. The CDR3 sequence is 13 residues long. cDNA came from approximately 0.5 to 1 ug RNA primed by random hexamers. Coverage of TCR beta CDR3 amplification by immunoSEQ multiplex PCR extended to 54 Vbeta and 13 Jbeta. TCRdb itself ran the immunoSEQ multiplex PCR reads through MiXCR, one entry per CDR3 protein. The table shows some 300,000 distinct CDR3 sequences, with around 91% occurring only once.

This sequence originates from a human donor with multiple sclerosis. The V and J genes are TRBV19 and TRBJ2-1; D is unclear. Sequenced: CD8+ T cells from PBMCs. This CDR3 reads CASKLKNYNEQFF. As DNA, the CDR3 is TGTGCCAGTAAGTTGAAGAATTACAATGAGCAGTTCTTC.